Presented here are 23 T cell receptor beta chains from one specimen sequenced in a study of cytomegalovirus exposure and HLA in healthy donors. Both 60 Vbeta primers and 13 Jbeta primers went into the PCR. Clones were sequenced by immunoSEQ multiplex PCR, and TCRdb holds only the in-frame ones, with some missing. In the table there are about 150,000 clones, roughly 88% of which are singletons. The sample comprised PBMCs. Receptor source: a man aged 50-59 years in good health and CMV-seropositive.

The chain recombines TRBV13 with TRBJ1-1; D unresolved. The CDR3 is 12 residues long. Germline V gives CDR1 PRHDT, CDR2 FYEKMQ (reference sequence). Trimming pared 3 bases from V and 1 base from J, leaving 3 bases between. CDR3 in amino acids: CASSFQNTEAFF. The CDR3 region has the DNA TGTGCCAGCAGCTTCCAGAACACTGAAGCTTTCTTT.

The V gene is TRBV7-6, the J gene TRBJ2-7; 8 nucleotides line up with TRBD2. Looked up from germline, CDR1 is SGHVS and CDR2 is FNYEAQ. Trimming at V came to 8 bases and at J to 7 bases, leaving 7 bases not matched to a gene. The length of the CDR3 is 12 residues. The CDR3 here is CASGRGVWEQYF. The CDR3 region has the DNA TGTGCCAGCGGGCGGGGGGTTTGGGAGCAGTACTTC.

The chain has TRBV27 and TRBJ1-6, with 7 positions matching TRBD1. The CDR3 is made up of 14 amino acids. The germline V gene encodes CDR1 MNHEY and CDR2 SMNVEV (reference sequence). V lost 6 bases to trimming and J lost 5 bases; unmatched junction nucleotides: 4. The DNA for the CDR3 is TGTGCCAGCAGGATCGGACAGGATAATTCACCCCTCCACTTT. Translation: CASRIGQDNSPLHF.

The CDR3 sequence is CASSFGTSRTYEQYV. CDR3 nucleotide sequence: TGTGCCAGCAGTTTCGGGACTAGCCGAACCTACGAGCAGTACGTC. This rearrangement joins TRBV11-2 to TRBJ2-7; TRBD2 matches 9 bases. The CDR3 has 15 residues. After removal of 6 bases from V and 2 bases from J, the junction contained 8 bases not matched to a gene. Germline V lookup: CDR1 SGHAT, CDR2 FQNNGV.

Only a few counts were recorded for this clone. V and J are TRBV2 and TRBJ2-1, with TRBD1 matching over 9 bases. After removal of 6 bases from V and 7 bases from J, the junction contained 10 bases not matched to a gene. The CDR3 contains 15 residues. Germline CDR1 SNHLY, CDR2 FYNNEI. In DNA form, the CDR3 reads TGTGCCAGCAGACCCGGGACAGGGTTGAAGAATGAGCAGTTCTTC. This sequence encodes CASRPGTGLKNEQFF.

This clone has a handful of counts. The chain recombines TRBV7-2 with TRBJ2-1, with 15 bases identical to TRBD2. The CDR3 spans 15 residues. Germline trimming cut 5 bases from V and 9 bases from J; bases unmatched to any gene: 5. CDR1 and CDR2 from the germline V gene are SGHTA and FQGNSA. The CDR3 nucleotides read TGTGCCAGCAGCCGGACTAGCGGGGGGGCCGGTGAGCAGTTCTTC. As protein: CASSRTSGGAGEQFF. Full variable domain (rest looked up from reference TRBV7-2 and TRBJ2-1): GAGVSQSPSNKVTEKGKDVELRCDPISGHTALYWYRQSLGQGLEFLIYFQGNSAPDKSGLPSDRFSAERTGGSVSTLTIQRTQQEDSAVYLCASSRTSGGAGEQFFGPGTRLTVL.

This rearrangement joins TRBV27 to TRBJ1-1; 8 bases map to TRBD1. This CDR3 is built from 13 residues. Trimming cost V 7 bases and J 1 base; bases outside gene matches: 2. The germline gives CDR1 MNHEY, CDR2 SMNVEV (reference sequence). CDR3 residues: CASKGTGNTEAFF. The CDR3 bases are TGTGCCAGCAAAGGGACAGGGAACACTGAAGCTTTCTTT.

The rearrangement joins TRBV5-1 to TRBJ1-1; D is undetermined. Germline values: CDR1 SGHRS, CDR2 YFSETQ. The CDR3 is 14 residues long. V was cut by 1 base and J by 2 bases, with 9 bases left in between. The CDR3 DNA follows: TGCGCCAGCAGCTTGCGAACAGATAACACTGAAGCTTTCTTT. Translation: CASSLRTDNTEAFF.

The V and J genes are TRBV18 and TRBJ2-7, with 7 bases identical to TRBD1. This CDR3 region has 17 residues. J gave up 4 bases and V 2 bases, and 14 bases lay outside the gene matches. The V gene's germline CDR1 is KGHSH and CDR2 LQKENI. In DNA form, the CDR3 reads TGTGCCAGCTCACCAGCTGTTAGACAGGGTGAAGGGTACGAGCAGTACTTC. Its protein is CASSPAVRQGEGYEQYF.

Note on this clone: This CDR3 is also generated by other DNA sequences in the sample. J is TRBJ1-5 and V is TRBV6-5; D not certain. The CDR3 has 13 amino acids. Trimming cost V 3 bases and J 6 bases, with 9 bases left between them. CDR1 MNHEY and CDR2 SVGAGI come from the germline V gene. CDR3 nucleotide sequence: TGTGCCAGCAGTTATCGGGAGGGTCAGCCCCAGCATTTT. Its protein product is CASSYREGQPQHF.

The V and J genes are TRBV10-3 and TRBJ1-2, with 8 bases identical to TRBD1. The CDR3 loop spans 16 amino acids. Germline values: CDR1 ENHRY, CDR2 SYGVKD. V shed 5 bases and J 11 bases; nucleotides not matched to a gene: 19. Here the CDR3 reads CAISPGQEPPRGSYTF. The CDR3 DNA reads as TGTGCCATCAGTCCGGGACAGGAGCCCCCTCGGGGAAGTTACACCTTC.

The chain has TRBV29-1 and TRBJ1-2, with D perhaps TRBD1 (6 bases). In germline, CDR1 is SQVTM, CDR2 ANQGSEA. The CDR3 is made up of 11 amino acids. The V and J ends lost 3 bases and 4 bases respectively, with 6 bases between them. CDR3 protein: CSVDRGYGYTF. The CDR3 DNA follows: TGCAGCGTTGACAGGGGCTATGGCTACACCTTC.

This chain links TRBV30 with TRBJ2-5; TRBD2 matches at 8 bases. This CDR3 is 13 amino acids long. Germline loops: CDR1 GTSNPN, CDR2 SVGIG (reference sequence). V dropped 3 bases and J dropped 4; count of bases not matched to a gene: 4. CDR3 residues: CAWSPGRGETQYF. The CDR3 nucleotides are TGTGCCTGGAGCCCCGGGAGGGGAGAGACCCAGTACTTC.

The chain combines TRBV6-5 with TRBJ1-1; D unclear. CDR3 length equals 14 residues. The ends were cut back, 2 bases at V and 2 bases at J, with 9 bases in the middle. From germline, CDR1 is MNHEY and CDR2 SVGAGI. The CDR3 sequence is CASSYATANTEAFF. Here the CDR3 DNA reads TGTGCCAGCAGTTACGCCACAGCTAACACTGAAGCTTTCTTT.

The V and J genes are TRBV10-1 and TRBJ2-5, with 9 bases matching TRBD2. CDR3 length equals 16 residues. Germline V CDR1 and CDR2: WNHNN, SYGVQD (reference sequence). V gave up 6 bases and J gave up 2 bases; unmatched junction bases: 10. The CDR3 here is CASSHTSGLTQETQYF. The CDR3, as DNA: TGCGCCAGCAGCCACACTAGCGGGCTGACACAAGAGACCCAGTACTTC.

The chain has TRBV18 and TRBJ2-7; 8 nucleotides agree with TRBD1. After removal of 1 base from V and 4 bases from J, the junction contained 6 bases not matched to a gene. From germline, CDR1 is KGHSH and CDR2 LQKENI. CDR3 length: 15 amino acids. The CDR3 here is CASSPQTGAGYEQYF. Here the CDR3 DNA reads TGTGCCAGCTCACCACAGACAGGGGCGGGGTACGAGCAGTACTTC.

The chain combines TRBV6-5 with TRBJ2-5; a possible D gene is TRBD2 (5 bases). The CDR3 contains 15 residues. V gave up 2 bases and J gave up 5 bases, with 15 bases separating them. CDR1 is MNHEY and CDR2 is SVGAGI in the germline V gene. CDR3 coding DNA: TGTGCCAGCAGTTACAGTGGGAGTCTCCCCGAGACCCAGTACTTC. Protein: CASSYSGSLPETQYF.

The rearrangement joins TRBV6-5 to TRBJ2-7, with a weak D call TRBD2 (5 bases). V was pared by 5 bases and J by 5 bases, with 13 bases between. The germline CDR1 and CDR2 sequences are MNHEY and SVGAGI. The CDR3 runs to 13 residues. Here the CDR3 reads CASSEEGWHEQYV. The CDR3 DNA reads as TGTGCCAGCAGTGAAGAGGGCTGGCACGAGCAGTACGTC.

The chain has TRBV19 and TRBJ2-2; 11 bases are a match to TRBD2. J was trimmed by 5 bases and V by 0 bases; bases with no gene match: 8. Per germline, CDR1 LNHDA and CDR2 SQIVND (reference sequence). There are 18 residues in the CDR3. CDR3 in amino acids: CASSIDSFGTSGTGELFF. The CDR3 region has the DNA TGTGCCAGTAGTATAGATTCTTTTGGGACTAGCGGTACCGGGGAGCTGTTTTTT.

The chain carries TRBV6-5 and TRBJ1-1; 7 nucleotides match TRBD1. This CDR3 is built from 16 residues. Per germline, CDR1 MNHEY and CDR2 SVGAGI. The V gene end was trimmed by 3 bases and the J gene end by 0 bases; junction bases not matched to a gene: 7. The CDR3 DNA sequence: TGTGCCAGCAGTTATTCGCCAGGGGGAATGAACACTGAAGCTTTCTTT. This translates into CASSYSPGGMNTEAFF.

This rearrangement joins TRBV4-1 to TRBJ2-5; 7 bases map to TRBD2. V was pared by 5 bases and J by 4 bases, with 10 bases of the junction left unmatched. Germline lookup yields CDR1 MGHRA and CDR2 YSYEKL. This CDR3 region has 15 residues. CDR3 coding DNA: TGCGCCAGCAGCGAAAGCGGGACCTGGGCAGAGACCCAGTACTTC. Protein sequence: CASSESGTWAETQYF.

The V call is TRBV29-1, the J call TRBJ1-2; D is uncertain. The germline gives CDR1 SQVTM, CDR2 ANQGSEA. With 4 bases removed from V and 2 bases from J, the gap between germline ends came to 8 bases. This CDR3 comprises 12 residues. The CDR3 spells CSVATENYGYTF. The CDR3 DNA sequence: TGCAGCGTTGCGACGGAGAACTATGGCTACACCTTC.

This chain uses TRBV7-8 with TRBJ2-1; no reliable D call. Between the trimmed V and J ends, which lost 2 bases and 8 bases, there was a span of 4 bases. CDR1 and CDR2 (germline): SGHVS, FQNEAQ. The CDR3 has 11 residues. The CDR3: CASSLSHEQFF. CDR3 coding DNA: TGTGCCAGCAGCTTAAGCCATGAGCAGTTCTTC.